These 23 T cell receptor beta chains were sequenced from one sample in a study of blood T cells in healthy people across ages. Combining a sample-barcoded 5' primer with a J-beta primer mix, a second PCR ran for roughly 6 to 12 cycles. TCRdb re-called the 5' RACE reads with MiXCR, one entry per CDR3 protein. Seen here are roughly 860,000 distinct CDR3 sequences, around 68% observed once, and the top ten hold roughly 25%. Sequenced sample: blood. Every receptor here comes from a man aged 25-45 years in good health.

In the case of this clonotype: Its ends do not fully match the called genes, so a read error is possible. This chain joins TRBV11-2 and TRBJ2-1, with 7 positions matching TRBD1. Germline V gene sequence: CDR1 SGHAT, CDR2 FQNNGV. This CDR3 spans 16 amino acids. CDR3 bases: TGTGCCAGCAGCTCCGGGACAGAGAGCTCCTACAAGGAGCAGTTCTTC. Its translation is CASSSGTESSYKEQFF. Drawing the rest from reference TRBV11-2 and TRBJ2-1, the complete variable domain is EAGVAQSPRYKIIEKRQSVAFWCNPISGHATLYWYQQILGQGPKLLIQFQNNGVVDDSQLPKDRFSAERLKGVDSTLKIQPAKLEDSAVYLCASSSGTESSYKEQFFGPGTRLTVL.

The V call is TRBV7-2, the J call TRBJ2-5; no clear D gene. V lost 6 bases and J lost 1, with 9 bases in between. The CDR3 has 13 residues. CDR1 is SGHTA, CDR2 FQGNSA, per germline. DNA for the CDR3: TGTGCCAGCAGTCCTAATGGCCAAGAGACCCAGTACTTC. Its protein is CASSPNGQETQYF.

This rearrangement joins TRBV7-2 to TRBJ2-7; D possibly corresponds to TRBD1 (6 bases). The germline gives CDR1 SGHTA, CDR2 FQGNSA. V lost 3 bases, J lost 2 bases, and 14 bases lay in between. The CDR3 contains 15 residues. The CDR3 DNA reads as TGTGCCAGCAGCTTTTTCCTCGGGGACACCTACGAGCAGTACTTC. Protein sequence: CASSFFLGDTYEQYF.

This chain connects TRBV7-2 to TRBJ2-5; D tentatively reads TRBD1 or TRBD2 (5 bases each). The CDR3 covers 15 residues. The germline V gene has CDR1 SGHTA and CDR2 FQGNSA. V dropped 5 bases and J dropped 1 base, with 14 bases sitting between them. The CDR3 bases are TGTGCCAGCAGCCCCCTGTTGAGGGGCCAAGAGACCCAGTACTTC. This translates into CASSPLLRGQETQYF.

J is TRBJ2-5 and V is TRBV6-6; possibly TRBD1 for D (5 bases). Trimming stripped 6 bases from V and 5 bases from J, with 13 bases between. Germline V gives CDR1 MNHNY, CDR2 SVGAGI (reference sequence). CDR3 length: 13 residues. The CDR3 sequence: CASSPKGLETQYF. DNA for the CDR3: TGTGCCAGCAGCCCCAAGGGGCTTGAGACCCAGTACTTC.

The chain combines TRBV7-2 with TRBJ2-7; D is undetermined. The CDR3 has 14 amino acids. Germline CDR1 is SGHTA and CDR2 is FQGNSA. Trimming took 4 bases from V and 0 from J, leaving 10 bases between them. The CDR3 here is CASSSSTASYEQYF. The CDR3 nucleotides are TGTGCCAGCAGCTCCTCCACAGCCTCCTACGAGCAGTACTTC.

Regarding this clonotype: With a much larger clone just one base away, this may be a read error. V is TRBV10-3 and J is TRBJ2-3; D uncertain. The CDR3 consists of 14 residues. The V gene's germline CDR1 is ENHRY and CDR2 SYGVKD. CDR3 loop: CAVSYGPLSDTQYF. CDR3 nucleotides: TGTGCCGTCAGTTACGGCCCTCTTTCGGATACGCAGTATTTT.

The chain joins TRBV28 to TRBJ1-6; no clear D. V was cut by 5 bases and J by 7 bases, with 12 bases left in between. The CDR3 is made up of 14 amino acids. Germline CDR1 and CDR2: MDHEN and SYDVKM. Here the CDR3 reads CASSQNRMNSPLHF. In DNA, the CDR3 is TGTGCCAGCAGTCAAAATCGGATGAATTCACCCCTCCACTTT.

The CDR3: CASSQGILAGGNEQFF. The CDR3 bases are TGTGCCAGCAGCCAAGGGATCCTAGCGGGGGGTAATGAGCAGTTCTTC. This chain joins TRBV4-2 and TRBJ2-1, with 11 nucleotides matching TRBD2. The germline V gene has CDR1 LGHNA and CDR2 YNFKEQ. The CDR3 has 16 amino acids. Losses at the gene ends were 1 base for V and 7 bases for J; bases not matched to a gene: 6.

The rearrangement joins TRBV28 to TRBJ2-1; no reliable D call. Between the trimmed V and J ends, which lost 3 bases and 6 bases, there was a span of 12 bases. Looked up from germline, CDR1 is MDHEN and CDR2 is SYDVKM. The CDR3 extends over 14 amino acids. In DNA, the CDR3 is TGTGCCAGCAGTTTTCTGAACAGCTTCAATGAGCAGTTCTTC. It encodes CASSFLNSFNEQFF.

This chain joins TRBV4-3 and TRBJ2-1, with 10 bases matching TRBD2. Germline V CDR1 and CDR2: LGHNA, YSLEER. Trimming removed 4 bases from V and 5 bases from J; junction bases left unmatched: 5. The CDR3 length is 15 residues. In nucleotides, the CDR3 is TGCGCCAGCAGCCGGGAGCGGGGGGGCAACAATGAGCAGTTCTTC. Translated, it gives CASSRERGGNNEQFF.

V is TRBV20-1 and J is TRBJ2-3; D is undetermined. CDR1 is DFQATT and CDR2 is SNEGSKA in the germline V gene (reference sequence). The V end was cut by 0 bases, the J end by 2 bases, with 9 bases between. The CDR3 extends over 14 amino acids. CDR3 in DNA: TGCAGTGCTAGAGATAAGGCTTTCACAGATACGCAGTATTTT. This sequence encodes CSARDKAFTDTQYF.

The CDR3 region has the DNA TGTGCCATCCCCGTGCAGATCTCCTACGAGCAGTACTTC. It specifies CAIPVQISYEQYF. The chain couples TRBV6-9 to TRBJ2-7; D gene ambiguous. This CDR3 is 13 amino acids long. Germline assignment: CDR1 MNHGY and CDR2 SVAAGI. V gave up 10 bases and J gave up 0 bases, with 13 bases separating them.

This clonotype appeared once. This chain uses TRBV29-1 with TRBJ1-2; unclear D gene. V lost 5 bases and J 4 bases, leaving 14 bases between the germline ends. Germline loops: CDR1 SQVTM, CDR2 ANQGSEA. This CDR3 has 13 amino acids. The DNA for the CDR3 is TGCAGCGTTCTACCCCCGGGGTCCTATGGCTACACCTTC. Amino acid sequence: CSVLPPGSYGYTF.

This clonotype was counted between two and nine times. J is TRBJ2-6 and V is TRBV6-4; D unclear. Germline V gives CDR1 MRHNA, CDR2 SNTAGT. CDR3 length equals 14 residues. Trimming took off 0 bases at V and 2 bases at J, with 2 bases between the two ends. DNA for the CDR3: TGTGCCAGCAGTGACTCGCCTGGGGCCAACGTCCTGACTTTC. Protein sequence: CASSDSPGANVLTF.

J is TRBJ2-3 and V is TRBV5-5; unclear D gene. Trimming stripped 1 base from V and 14 bases from J, with 2 bases between. The CDR3 totals 8 residues. Germline assignment: CDR1 SGHKS and CDR2 YYEKEE (reference sequence). The CDR3 DNA sequence: TGTGCCAGCAGCTTGTTGTATTTT. Encoded protein: CASSLLYF.

The chain couples TRBV7-2 to TRBJ2-3; D ambiguous. V was cut by 2 bases and J by 2 bases, with 8 bases left in between. The germline V gene encodes CDR1 SGHTA and CDR2 FQGNSA. This CDR3 is built from 14 residues. Written as DNA, the CDR3 is TGTGCCAGCAGCTTAACGCGGATCACAGATACGCAGTATTTT. This encodes CASSLTRITDTQYF.

The chain uses TRBV7-2 and TRBJ2-4; 7 nucleotides line up with TRBD1. Germline values: CDR1 SGHTA, CDR2 FQGNSA. V shed 5 bases, J shed 1 base, and the junction held 8 bases outside the gene matches. The CDR3 covers 16 residues. The CDR3 nucleotides are TGTGCCAGCAGCCTCAGACAGGGAAGGGCCAAAAACATTCAGTACTTC. Amino acid sequence: CASSLRQGRAKNIQYF.

This sequence joins TRBV9 and TRBJ2-3; D ambiguous. The CDR3 totals 14 residues. V was trimmed by 3 bases and J by 4 bases, leaving 12 bases between them. Germline V CDR1 and CDR2: SGDLS, YYNGEE. The CDR3 spells CASSAGRTADTQYF. The CDR3 DNA sequence: TGTGCCAGCAGCGCAGGCAGAACCGCAGATACGCAGTATTTT.

The chain recombines TRBV7-3 with TRBJ2-4; tentatively, D is TRBD2 (6 bases). The DNA matches TRBJ2-7 better at its end, which makes the J call doubtful. This CDR3 has 14 amino acids. CDR1 is SGHTA, CDR2 FQGTGA, per germline. CDR3 sequence reads: CASSQAPQGGEQYF. In DNA, the CDR3 is TGTGCCAGCAGCCAAGCCCCCCAGGGAGGCGAGCAGTACTTC.

This CDR3 is CAISEPRRDSWETQFF. CDR3 DNA sequence: TGTGCCATCAGTGAACCTCGACGAGACTCGTGGGAGACCCAGTTCTTC. The chain links TRBV10-3 to TRBJ2-1, with a tentative D call TRBD2 (5 bases). Germline CDR1 reads ENHRY; CDR2 reads SYGVKD. Deletions cut 3 bases from V and 13 bases from J, with 25 bases between. CDR3 length: 16 amino acids.

This chain links TRBV4-1 with TRBJ1-6; D possibly corresponds to TRBD1 (5 bases). Between the trimmed V and J ends, which lost 2 bases and 7 bases, there was a span of 21 bases. Germline CDR1 MGHRA, CDR2 YSYEKL. This CDR3 spans 18 amino acids. CDR3 coding DNA: TGCGCCAGCAGCCAATCCTTCGTCCAGGGAGGTGTGAATTCACCCCTCCACTTT. It is translated as CASSQSFVQGGVNSPLHF.

The V and J genes are TRBV27 and TRBJ2-5; D gene ambiguous. Between the trimmed V and J ends, which lost 7 bases and 3 bases, there was a span of 6 bases. The CDR3 spans 11 residues. CDR1 is MNHEY, CDR2 SMNVEV, per germline (reference sequence). The CDR3 is CASKQKETQYF. The CDR3 nucleotides are TGTGCCAGCAAGCAAAAAGAGACCCAGTACTTC.